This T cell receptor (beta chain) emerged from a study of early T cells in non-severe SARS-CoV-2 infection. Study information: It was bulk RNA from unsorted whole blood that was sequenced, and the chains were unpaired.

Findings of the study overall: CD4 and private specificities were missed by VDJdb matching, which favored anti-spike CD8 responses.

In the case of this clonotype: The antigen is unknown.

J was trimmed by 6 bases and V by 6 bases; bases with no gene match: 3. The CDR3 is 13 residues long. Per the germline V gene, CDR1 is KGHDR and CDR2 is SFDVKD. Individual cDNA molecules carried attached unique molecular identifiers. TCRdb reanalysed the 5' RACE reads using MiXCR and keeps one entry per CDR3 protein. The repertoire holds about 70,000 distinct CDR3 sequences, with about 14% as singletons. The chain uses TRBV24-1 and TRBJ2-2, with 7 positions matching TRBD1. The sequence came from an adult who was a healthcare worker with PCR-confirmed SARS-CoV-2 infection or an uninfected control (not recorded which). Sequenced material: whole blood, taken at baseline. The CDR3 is CATSFTGAGELFF. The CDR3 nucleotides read TGTGCCACCAGTTTTACAGGGGCCGGGGAGCTGTTTTTT.